The 7 T cell receptor beta chains reported below all come from one sample, sequenced in a study of blood T cell repertoires in COVID-19. Sequencing used immunoSEQ multiplex PCR; TCRdb keeps in-frame clones, though not all of them. Of just under 150,000 clones in the sample, approximately 89% were seen once. The sample was peripheral blood. Every receptor here comes from a human donor in a cohort sampled during active COVID-19.

This clone occurred once. The V call is TRBV2, the J call TRBJ2-4; a possible D gene is TRBD2 (6 bases). Between the trimmed V and J ends, which lost 7 bases and 9 bases, there was a span of 16 bases. The length of the CDR3 is 13 residues. Germline CDR1 and CDR2: SNHLY and FYNNEI. The CDR3, as DNA: TGTGCCAGCACCGAAGGCTTGGGGGGCATTCAGTACTTC. Protein: CASTEGLGGIQYF.

The V gene is TRBV7-8, the J gene TRBJ2-5, with 10 bases that match TRBD2. Germline V CDR1 and CDR2: SGHVS, FQNEAQ. Unmatched junction bases numbered 2, after V lost 6 bases and J lost 4 bases. The CDR3 spans 13 residues. Here the CDR3 reads CASRWTSGETQYF. In nucleotides, the CDR3 is TGTGCCAGCAGATGGACTAGCGGAGAGACCCAGTACTTC.

The rearrangement joins TRBV10-3 to TRBJ2-3; 9 bases are a match to TRBD1. Germline-derived CDR1 and CDR2 are ENHRY and SYGVKD. The V and J ends lost 3 bases and 7 bases, in that order; junction bases with no gene match: 5. The CDR3 covers 14 residues. CDR3 sequence: CAISERDRAYTQYF. The CDR3 nucleotides are TGTGCCATCAGTGAACGGGACAGGGCGTATACGCAGTATTTT.

This chain uses TRBV18 with TRBJ1-2; D is undetermined. Per the germline V gene, CDR1 is KGHSH and CDR2 is LQKENI. The CDR3 has 15 residues. The V end lost 2 bases, the J end lost 3 bases, and 13 bases lay between the germline ends. The CDR3 loop is CASSPVEDPYYGYTF. CDR3 bases: TGTGCCAGCTCACCAGTGGAGGATCCCTACTATGGCTACACCTTC. Supplemented by reference TRBV18 and TRBJ1-2, the full variable domain reads NAGVMQNPRHLVRRRGQEARLRCSPMKGHSHVYWYRQLPEEGLKFMVYLQKENIIDESGMPKERFSAEFPKEGPSILRIQQVVRGDSAAYFCASSPVEDPYYGYTFGSGTRLTVV.

Notes on this clone: One end of the junction does not line up with germline, which may come from a read error. The J gene is TRBJ2-7, the V gene TRBV3-1 (or the pseudogene TRBV3-2); no clear D. The CDR3 has 12 amino acids. From germline, CDR1 is LGHDT and CDR2 YNNKEL (reference sequence). As DNA, the CDR3 is TGTGCCAGCAGCCAATACTCCAACGAGCAGTACTTC. As protein: CASSQYSNEQYF.

This clone was picked up one time. V and J are TRBV19 and TRBJ2-3; 10 bases line up with TRBD2. CDR1 is LNHDA and CDR2 is SQIVND in the germline V gene (reference sequence). This CDR3 has 14 residues. With V trimmed by 9 bases and J by 2 bases, 5 bases remained unmatched. The CDR3 nucleotides are TGTGCCAGCGTAGCGGGGGGCCCCACAGATACGCAGTATTTT. Encoded protein: CASVAGGPTDTQYF.

The rearrangement joins TRBV11-3 to TRBJ2-1; D remains unclear. The CDR3 has 14 residues. V was pared by 0 bases and J by 4 bases, with 7 bases between. CDR1 is SGHNT and CDR2 is YENEEA in the germline V gene. The CDR3 DNA sequence: TGTGCCAGCAGCTTAGATCCCCTATACAATGAGCAGTTCTTC. It codes for CASSLDPLYNEQFF.